These T cell receptor beta chains were read from a single sample in a study of post-analysis software for immune sequencing data. TCRdb independently ran MiXCR on the PCR reads; one entry per CDR3 protein. The profile shows 450,000 or so distinct CDR3 sequences, around 40% of them singletons. Sequenced sample: blood. The receptor set was obtained from a girl under 18 with multiple sclerosis. Each CDR3 is given with its conserved first and last residue. D genes are given only for firm matches. Size is omitted from some rows. Given values are once, few, many or a class for expanded clones.

j_gene: TRBJ2-3; d_gene: TRBD2; abundance: NA; v_gene: TRBV5-1; CDR3nt: TGCGCCAGCAGCACCCGGGGGGGGGCAAGCACAGATACGCAGTATTTT; CDR3aa: CASSTRGGASTDTQYF
j_gene: TRBJ2-2; d_gene: TRBD1; abundance: NA; v_gene: TRBV3-1; CDR3nt: TGTGCCAGCAGCCAAGATTTAGGGGGCGCCTCTGGGGAGCTGTTTTTT; CDR3aa: CASSQDLGGASGELFF
j_gene: TRBJ1-1; d_gene: NA; abundance: NA; v_gene: TRBV7-2; CDR3nt: TGTGCCAGCAGCTTAGCCACAGGTGTTCGCACTGAAGCTTTCTTT; CDR3aa: CASSLATGVRTEAFF
j_gene: TRBJ1-2; d_gene: NA; abundance: few; v_gene: TRBV29-1; CDR3nt: TGCAGCGTTGAAGTCGGGGGGGGAAGCTATGGCTACACCTTC; CDR3aa: CSVEVGGGSYGYTF
j_gene: TRBJ2-3; d_gene: NA; abundance: NA; v_gene: TRBV7-2; CDR3nt: TGTGCCAGCAGCTTAGGGCCCACCCGAGACGGTACGCAGTATTTT; CDR3aa: CASSLGPTRDGTQYF
j_gene: TRBJ2-1; d_gene: NA; abundance: NA; v_gene: TRBV28; CDR3nt: TGTGCCAGCAGTTTCGTCAACGGGATCGATGAGCAGTTCTTC; CDR3aa: CASSFVNGIDEQFF
j_gene: TRBJ2-4; d_gene: NA; abundance: few; v_gene: TRBV3-1; CDR3nt: TGTGCCAGCAGCCAATCGGCGGAAACAGGGAACATTCAGTACTTC; CDR3aa: CASSQSAETGNIQYF
j_gene: TRBJ2-7; d_gene: NA; abundance: many; v_gene: TRBV28; CDR3nt: TGTGCCAGCAGTTTAGGGGACTACGAGCAGTACTTC; CDR3aa: CASSLGDYEQYF
j_gene: TRBJ2-4; d_gene: NA; abundance: NA; v_gene: TRBV5-1; CDR3nt: TGCGCCAGCAGCTTGGGAGCGGATCTAGCCAAAAACATTCAGTACTTC; CDR3aa: CASSLGADLAKNIQYF
j_gene: TRBJ2-4; d_gene: NA; abundance: many; v_gene: TRBV29-1; CDR3nt: TGCAGCGTTGAGTCGCCCTTAGCCAAAAACATTCAGTACTTC; CDR3aa: CSVESPLAKNIQYF
j_gene: TRBJ2-6; d_gene: NA; abundance: NA; v_gene: TRBV6-1; CDR3nt: TGTGCCAGCAGTGGCAGTGTTTACTCTGGGGCCAACGTCCTGACTTTC; CDR3aa: CASSGSVYSGANVLTF
j_gene: TRBJ2-7; d_gene: TRBD2; abundance: NA; v_gene: TRBV12-3/TRBV12-4; CDR3nt: TGTGCCAGCAGTTTAAGCGGGAGTATTTTGAATGGGGAACACCACGAGCAGTACTTC; CDR3aa: CASSLSGSILNGEHHEQYF
j_gene: TRBJ2-1; d_gene: TRBD2; abundance: NA; v_gene: TRBV9; CDR3nt: TGTGCCAACAGCGGGGACTTGTACAATGAGCAGTTCTTC; CDR3aa: CANSGDLYNEQFF
j_gene: TRBJ1-2; d_gene: NA; abundance: NA; v_gene: TRBV29-1; CDR3nt: TGCAGCGTTGAGCCCGACCCGGGGTATGGCTACACCTTC; CDR3aa: CSVEPDPGYGYTF
j_gene: TRBJ2-7; d_gene: TRBD1; abundance: NA; v_gene: TRBV12-3/TRBV12-4; CDR3nt: TGTGCCAGCAGTTTAGCCGACCGACAGGGGGCTGACGAGCAGTACTTC; CDR3aa: CASSLADRQGADEQYF
j_gene: TRBJ2-5; d_gene: TRBD2; abundance: NA; v_gene: TRBV14; CDR3nt: TGTGCCAGCAGCCAAGTGGGATTAGCGGGACAAGAGACCCAGTACTTC; CDR3aa: CASSQVGLAGQETQYF
j_gene: TRBJ2-1; d_gene: NA; abundance: NA; v_gene: TRBV27; CDR3nt: TGTGCCAGCAGTTTAGCGGGACACTCGTACTACAATGAGCAGTTCTTC; CDR3aa: CASSLAGHSYYNEQFF
j_gene: TRBJ2-5; d_gene: NA; abundance: NA; v_gene: TRBV4-1; CDR3nt: TGCGCCAGCAGCCAAGATGGGGCTAGGCAAGAGACCCAGTACTTC; CDR3aa: CASSQDGARQETQYF
j_gene: TRBJ2-7; d_gene: NA; abundance: NA; v_gene: TRBV20-1; CDR3nt: TGCAGTGCTAGACCGGGGGCCGCCTACGAGCAGTACTTC; CDR3aa: CSARPGAAYEQYF
j_gene: TRBJ2-1; d_gene: TRBD1; abundance: NA; v_gene: TRBV24-1; CDR3nt: TGTGCCACCAGTGATTTGTGGACAGGGGGCAGAGATGAGCAGTTCTTC; CDR3aa: CATSDLWTGGRDEQFF
j_gene: TRBJ2-1; d_gene: NA; abundance: NA; v_gene: TRBV9; CDR3nt: TGTGCCAGCAGCGCCGACGAGGGCTCCTACAATGAGCAGTTCTTC; CDR3aa: CASSADEGSYNEQFF
j_gene: TRBJ1-1; d_gene: NA; abundance: NA; v_gene: TRBV5-5; CDR3nt: TGTGCCAGCAGCTCGGGGGCGGGGCAGGATGAAGCTTTCTTT; CDR3aa: CASSSGAGQDEAFF
j_gene: TRBJ2-7; d_gene: NA; abundance: NA; v_gene: TRBV27; CDR3nt: TGTGCCAGCAGTTTATCGAGGCTGGGACTGGGCGAGCAGTACTTC; CDR3aa: CASSLSRLGLGEQYF